This is a list of T cell receptor beta chains from one sample in a study of T cells in Graves' hyperthyroidism and ophthalmopathy. TCRdb re-derived calls from the multiplex PCR reads in MiXCR, one entry per CDR3 protein. The table includes 450,000 to 650,000 distinct CDR3 sequences, 14% detected once. Sequenced input: blood. The receptors here all came from a woman between 18 and 29 years old with Graves' ophthalmopathy. Each CDR3 is given with its conserved first and last residue. Each record gives: J gene, V gene, D gene, clone size, CDR3 protein, CDR3 DNA. A D gene is named only where the DNA matches it firmly. Rows give clone size only sometimes, using once, few, many, or a class for an expanded clone.

>TRBJ2-3|TRBV2|-|many
CASSEYRTSSTDTQYF
TGTGCCAGCAGCGAATACAGGACCTCGAGCACAGATACGCAGTATTTT
>TRBJ2-2|TRBV20-1|-|many
CSAREAGANTGELFF
TGCAGTGCCAGGGAGGCCGGAGCGAACACCGGGGAGCTGTTTTTT
>TRBJ1-5|TRBV28|TRBD1|-
CASSPGATGPSNQPQHF
TGTGCCAGCAGCCCCGGGGCGACAGGGCCTAGCAATCAGCCCCAGCATTTT
>TRBJ2-3|TRBV29-1|-|many
CSVGFGDTQYF
TGCAGCGTGGGGTTTGGTGATACGCAGTATTTT
>TRBJ2-1|TRBV20-1|TRBD1|many
CSARDTGGTYNEQFF
TGCAGTGCTAGAGATACAGGGGGGACCTACAATGAGCAGTTCTTC
>TRBJ2-2|TRBV10-3|-|many
CAISRDTNTGELFF
TGTGCCATCAGTCGGGACACGAACACCGGGGAGCTGTTTTTT
>TRBJ2-3|TRBV20-1|TRBD1|-
CSARDGLTRGSTDTQYF
TGCAGTGCTAGAGATGGCCTAACCAGGGGGAGCACAGATACGCAGTATTTT
>TRBJ2-6|TRBV12-3/TRBV12-4|-|many
CASSSGVSGANVLTF
TGTGCCAGCAGTTCAGGTGTCTCTGGGGCCAACGTCCTGACTTTC
>TRBJ2-2|TRBV7-3|-|few
CASSQTAPGELFF
TGTGCCAGCAGCCAGACTGCCCCAGGGGAGCTGTTTTTT
>TRBJ1-5|TRBV28|-|-
CASLSLRYRADQPQHF
TGTGCCAGCCTCTCTCTTAGGTACAGGGCGGATCAGCCCCAGCATTTT
>TRBJ2-3|TRBV4-1|TRBD2|few
CASHWSGGIRDTQYF
TGCGCCAGCCACTGGTCGGGAGGTATTCGGGATACGCAGTATTTT
>TRBJ2-1|TRBV2|TRBD2|many
CASSESSGVYNEQFF
TGTGCCAGCAGTGAAAGTAGCGGGGTCTACAATGAGCAGTTCTTC
>TRBJ2-5|TRBV7-3|-|many
CASSPSGASQETQYF
TGTGCCAGCAGCCCCTCCGGGGCCAGTCAAGAGACCCAGTACTTC
>TRBJ2-1|TRBV7-9|TRBD2|many
CASSYNSGIYNEQFF
TGTGCCAGCAGTTACAATAGCGGGATTTACAATGAGCAGTTCTTC
>TRBJ1-1|TRBV2|-|few
CASPARQLAEAFF
TGTGCCAGCCCAGCAAGGCAGCTAGCTGAAGCTTTCTTT
>TRBJ1-2|TRBV29-1|TRBD1|many
CSVTDRVVTTGYTF
TGCAGCGTTACCGACAGGGTTGTGACCACTGGCTACACCTTC
>TRBJ2-1|TRBV7-9|TRBD2|many
CASTAGGPYNEQFF
TGTGCCAGCACAGCGGGAGGCCCCTACAATGAGCAGTTCTTC
>TRBJ2-7|TRBV29-1|-|few
CSYGRPNYEQYF
TGCAGCTACGGACGGCCGAACTACGAGCAGTACTTC
>TRBJ2-3|TRBV7-2|TRBD2|many
CASNPTGLAGDTQYF
TGTGCCAGCAATCCTACGGGACTAGCGGGTGATACGCAGTATTTT
>TRBJ2-1|TRBV9|TRBD2|few
CASSVESGRAGYNEQFF
TGTGCCAGCAGCGTAGAGAGCGGGAGGGCTGGTTACAATGAGCAGTTCTTC
>TRBJ1-2|TRBV2|TRBD1|few
CASSWTGEYTF
TGTGCCAGCAGTTGGACAGGGGAGTACACCTTC
>TRBJ1-2|TRBV24-1|-|-
CATSDFKGGYTF
TGTGCCACCAGTGATTTTAAAGGCGGCTACACCTTC
>TRBJ2-5|TRBV2|-|many
CASSYFQETQYF
TGTGCCAGCAGCTACTTCCAAGAGACCCAGTACTTC
>TRBJ2-1|TRBV12-3/TRBV12-4|-|many
CASSPVHGSSSYNEQFF
TGTGCCAGCAGCCCGGTGCATGGCTCGAGCTCCTACAATGAGCAGTTCTTC
>TRBJ1-4|TRBV4-3|-|many
CASSQDRVLQLFF
TGCGCCAGCAGCCAAGACAGGGTCCTCCAACTGTTTTTT
>TRBJ2-1|TRBV6-5|-|few
CASSSWRDEQFF
TGTGCCAGCAGTTCTTGGCGGGATGAGCAGTTCTTC
>TRBJ2-7|TRBV29-1|-|-
CSVLDGRSYEQYF
TGCAGCGTCTTAGACGGTCGAAGCTACGAGCAGTACTTC
>TRBJ1-2|TRBV7-9|TRBD1|many
CASSLAGTGRSYDYGYTF
TGTGCCAGCAGCTTAGCGGGGACAGGGCGGTCATATGACTATGGCTACACCTTC
>TRBJ2-7|TRBV20-1|-|many
CSAPEITGSYEQYF
TGCAGTGCTCCAGAGATAACAGGGAGCTACGAGCAGTACTTC
>TRBJ2-2|TRBV6-1|TRBD2|-
CASRSREGQTGELFF
TGTGCCAGCAGATCCCGGGAGGGCCAGACCGGGGAGCTGTTTTTT
>TRBJ2-1|TRBV29-1|-|few
CSVATLSYNEQFF
TGCAGCGTTGCTACACTATCCTACAATGAGCAGTTCTTC
>TRBJ1-2|TRBV2|-|many
CASSPLEFGGYTF
TGTGCCAGCAGTCCCCTAGAATTCGGTGGCTACACCTTC
>TRBJ2-1|TRBV6-4|TRBD2|-
CASSTHGGGSYNEQFF
TGTGCCAGCAGTACACACGGGGGAGGGTCCTACAATGAGCAGTTCTTC
>TRBJ2-3|TRBV24-1|-|many
CATSATRGSGDTQYF
TGTGCCACCAGTGCCACGCGAGGGTCGGGAGATACGCAGTATTTT
>TRBJ2-6|TRBV7-9|TRBD1|-
CASSLKGGRGRANVLTF
TGTGCCAGCAGCTTAAAAGGAGGCAGGGGGCGAGCCAACGTCCTGACTTTC
>TRBJ1-2|TRBV11-3|-|-
CASSLTRQLNNYGYTF
TGTGCCAGCAGCTTAACCCGACAGTTAAATAACTATGGCTACACCTTC
>TRBJ2-1|TRBV10-3|-|few
CAISESRQTNEQFF
TGTGCCATCAGTGAGTCGAGGCAGACGAATGAGCAGTTCTTC
>TRBJ2-7|TRBV5-8|-|many
CASSLAVGLRYEQYF
TGTGCCAGCAGCTTGGCAGTAGGCCTTCGCTACGAGCAGTACTTC